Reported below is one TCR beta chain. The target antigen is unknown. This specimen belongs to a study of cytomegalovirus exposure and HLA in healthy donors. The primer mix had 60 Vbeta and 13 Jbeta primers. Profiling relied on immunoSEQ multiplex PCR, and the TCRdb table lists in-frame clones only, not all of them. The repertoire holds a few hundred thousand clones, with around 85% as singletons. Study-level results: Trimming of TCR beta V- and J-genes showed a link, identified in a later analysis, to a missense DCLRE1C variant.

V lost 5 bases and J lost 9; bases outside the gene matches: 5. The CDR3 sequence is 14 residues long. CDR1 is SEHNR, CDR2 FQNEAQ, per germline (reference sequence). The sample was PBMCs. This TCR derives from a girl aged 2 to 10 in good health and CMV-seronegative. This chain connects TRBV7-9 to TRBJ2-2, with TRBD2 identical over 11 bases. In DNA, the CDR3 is TGTGCCAGCAGCGCTAGCGGGGGGCCCTGGGAGCTGTTTTTT. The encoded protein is CASSASGGPWELFF.